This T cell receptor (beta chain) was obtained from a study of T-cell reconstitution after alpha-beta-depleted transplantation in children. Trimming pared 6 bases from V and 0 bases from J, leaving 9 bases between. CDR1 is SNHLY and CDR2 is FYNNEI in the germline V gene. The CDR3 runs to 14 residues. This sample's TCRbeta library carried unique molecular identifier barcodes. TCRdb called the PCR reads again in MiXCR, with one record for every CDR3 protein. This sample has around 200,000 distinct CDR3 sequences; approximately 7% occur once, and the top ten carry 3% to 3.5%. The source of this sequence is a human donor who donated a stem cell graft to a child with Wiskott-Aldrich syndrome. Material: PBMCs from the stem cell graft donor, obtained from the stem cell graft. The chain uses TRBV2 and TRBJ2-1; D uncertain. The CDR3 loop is CASRPSSSYNEQFF. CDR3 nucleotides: TGTGCCAGCAGACCGTCGAGCTCCTACAATGAGCAGTTCTTC.